This paragraph reports one TCR beta chain. This clone was seen just once. Its antigen is unknown. Base qualities were left out, and no much larger clone turns up one base away. This record comes from a study of blood T cell repertoires in COVID-19 (dated by TCRdb to 2019 to 2021). Notes on the research overall: The collaborator samples originated in the United States, Italy and Spain and spanned the acute and convalescent phases of COVID-19. The prospective study material was composed of cDNA or gDNA derived from T cells, B-cell-depleted T cells, or PBMCs. The dataset comprised deeply sampled blood TCRbeta repertoires from subjects exposed to, actively infected with, or recovered from COVID-19. The repertoires were released in a freely available public database intended as a resource for research on the immune response to SARS-CoV-2. Samples were obtained from the ongoing ImmuneRACE study (first 160 participants) and from over a thousand subjects provided by 6 global collaborators. Nearly every sample came with metadata listing a de-identified subject ID, COVID-19 status, age in years and sex. Where available, HLA class I and class II types were obtained from metadata supplied by the sample provider rather than from assay-based typing. Summary of the overall study and its limitations: The quantity of clinical and demographic metadata differed by source and by participant and was supplied without curation.

The immunoSEQ Assay, a bias-controlled multiplex PCR, was used to amplify TCRbeta CDR3 regions from genomic DNA. The study's own analysis went as follows. The number of nucleated cells in each sample was estimated from the amplification of reference gene primers within the assay. To quantify the absolute abundance of each unique TCRbeta CDR3 rearrangement, sequence reads were collapsed and filtered. Productive Simpson clonality was computed per sample as the square root of Simpson's diversity index over productive rearrangements. TCRdb carries this immuneACCESS record with in-frame sequences only. Its versions omit some clonotypes, under half of them owing to an unresolved V gene in the studies checked, with the rest unexplained. The V and J calls and the clone size are those of that table, but D and trimming were determined from the DNA. Recorded for this sample are 150,000 to 200,000 clones; around nine tenths of them occurred a single time. Roughly 3.3% of the sample rests with the top ten.

The collaborating institutions used their own protocols to collect whole blood in K2EDTA tubes. Collaborator samples were shipped for TCRbeta analysis as frozen whole blood, isolated PBMCs, or DNA extracted from either sample type. From the cysteine through the phenylalanine, the CDR3 covers 13 amino acids. The kept DNA is CDR3 alone, 39 bases in frame from the first base. Via the germline V gene (reference sequence), CDR1 is SGHNT and CDR2 YYREEE. V and J are truncated by 0 bases and 3 bases respectively, leaving an intervening sequence of 6 bases. In this chain, TRBV5-4 is recombined with TRBJ1-1; 5 matching bases give a weak D call of TRBD1. The receptor was isolated from a man aged 18-30 years with active or convalescent COVID-19. Sequencing was performed on peripheral blood. The base sequence is TGTGCCAGCAGCTTGGTAGGGGACACTGAAGCTTTCTTT. It specifies CASSLVGDTEAFF.